This record covers a single TCR beta chain. Its antigen is still unknown. This specimen belongs to a study of vaccination effects on CD4 cells after COVID-19. For the study at large: Median timing of post-vaccine samples was 72 days after the second dose.

Data came from immunoSEQ multiplex PCR; TCRdb stores just in-frame clones and leaves some out. In the table there are more than 60,000 clones, roughly 81% of which are singletons. Researchers isolated CD4+ T cells once approximately eleven days of culture had elapsed. Everyone in the study got two shots of either the BNT162b2 or mRNA-1273 vaccine. Absence of prior SARS-CoV-2 infection characterized the vaccine recipients, who showed negative nucleocapsid antibodies. The clonotype was recovered from a human donor who received a COVID-19 vaccine. Sequenced here: CD4+ T cells from PBMCs cultured without peptide, sampled after COVID-19 vaccination.

The CDR3 spells CASPQWAGYTDTQYF. In DNA, the CDR3 is TGTGCCAGCCCCCAATGGGCAGGATACACAGATACGCAGTATTTT. The J gene is TRBJ2-3, the V gene TRBV5-8; D is undetermined. CDR1 SGHTS and CDR2 YDEGEE come from the germline V gene. V gave up 7 bases and J gave up 2 bases, with 17 bases separating them. The CDR3 loop spans 15 amino acids.